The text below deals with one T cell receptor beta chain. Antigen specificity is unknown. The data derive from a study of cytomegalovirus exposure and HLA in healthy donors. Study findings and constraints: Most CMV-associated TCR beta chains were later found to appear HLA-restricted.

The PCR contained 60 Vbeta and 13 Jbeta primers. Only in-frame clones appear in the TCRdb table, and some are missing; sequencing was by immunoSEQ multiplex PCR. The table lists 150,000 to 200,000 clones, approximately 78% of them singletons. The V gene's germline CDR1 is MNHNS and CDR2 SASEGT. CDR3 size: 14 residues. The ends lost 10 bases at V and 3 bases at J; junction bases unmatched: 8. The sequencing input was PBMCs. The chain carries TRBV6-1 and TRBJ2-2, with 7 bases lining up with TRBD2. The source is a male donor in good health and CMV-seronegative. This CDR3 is CATGVTSDTGELFF. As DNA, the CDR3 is TGTGCCACCGGGGTCACTAGCGACACCGGGGAGCTGTTTTTT.